This T cell receptor beta chain was obtained from a study of patients and donors after allogeneic stem cell transplantation. V shed 1 base and J 8 bases; nucleotides not matched to a gene: 3. CDR3 length: 14 amino acids. CDR1 and CDR2 from the germline V gene are SGHTA and FQGNSA. TCRdb recomputed calls from the RT-PCR reads with MiXCR, one row per CDR3 protein. Found here are 190,000 or so distinct CDR3 sequences, less than 45% of them singletons; the top ten hold around 35%. Source material: blood, either unsorted or a sorted T cell fraction (not recorded which). This chain links TRBV7-2 with TRBJ2-1, with 9 bases aligning to TRBD2. The TCR comes from a human donor who was either an allogeneic HSCT recipient or a stem cell or donor lymphocyte infusion donor (not recorded which). It is not recorded whose cells these are; they may come from a transplant donor. The CDR3 DNA reads as TGTGCCAGCAGCTTAGTTAGCGGGAGTCATGAGCAGTTCTTC. Translation: CASSLVSGSHEQFF.